Following are 22 T cell receptor beta chains from one sample sequenced in a study of shared clonotypes between healthy human individuals. Sequenced by immunoSEQ multiplex PCR; TCRdb stores in-frame clones only, minus some. The repertoire holds about 2.3 million clones, over 90% seen once, with 0.39% in the top ten. Input material: naive CD4+ T cells from PBMCs. Subset of the sample: CD45RA+ positively selected. The receptors were sampled from a man between 18 and 29 years old in good health. Some clones in this sample may be carry-over from other donors' samples.

The chain is built from TRBV2 and TRBJ2-7, with TRBD1 matching over 8 bases. J gave up 2 bases and V 11 bases, and 5 bases lay outside the gene matches. The CDR3 loop spans 12 amino acids. The germline gives CDR1 SNHLY, CDR2 FYNNEI. The DNA for the CDR3 is TGTGCCGGGCGGGACAGGACCTACGAGCAGTACTTC. Protein product: CAGRDRTYEQYF. Using reference TRBV2 and TRBJ2-7 for the parts outside the CDR3, the full variable domain is EPEVTQTPSHQVTQMGQEVILRCVPISNHLYFYWYRQILGQKVEFLVSFYNNEISEKSEIFDDQFSVERPDGSNFTLKIRSTKLEDSAMYFCAGRDRTYEQYFGPGTRLTVT.

This CDR3 reads CASSLGASGVSTDTQYF. CDR3 nucleotide sequence: TGTGCCAGCAGCTTGGGGGCTAGCGGGGTATCCACAGATACGCAGTATTTT. The chain has TRBV5-5 and TRBJ2-3; 9 nucleotides agree with TRBD2. V dropped 0 bases and J dropped 2; count of bases not matched to a gene: 7. Germline CDR1 SGHKS, CDR2 YYEKEE (reference sequence). The CDR3 length is 17 residues.

V and J are TRBV5-1 and TRBJ2-1; 7 nucleotides match TRBD2. Germline V gene data show CDR1 as SGHRS and CDR2 as YFSETQ. V trimming: 6 bases; J trimming: 4 bases; junction bases outside the gene matches: 10. The CDR3 has 15 amino acids. The CDR3 spells CASMGLAEAYNEQFF. The CDR3 nucleotides are TGCGCCAGCATGGGCCTAGCGGAAGCTTACAATGAGCAGTTCTTC. Drawing the rest from reference TRBV5-1 and TRBJ2-1, the complete variable domain is KAGVTQTPRYLIKTRGQQVTLSCSPISGHRSVSWYQQTPGQGLQFLFEYFSETQRNKGNFPGRFSGRQFSNSRSEMNVSTLELGDSALYLCASMGLAEAYNEQFFGPGTRLTVL.

This sequence joins TRBV7-2 and TRBJ2-3, with TRBD1 as a possible D gene (6 bases). Germline V gene lookup returns CDR1 SGHTA and CDR2 FQGNSA. The CDR3 is 14 amino acids. Trimming left V 0 bases short and J 8 bases short, with 12 bases between. The CDR3 DNA is TGTGCCAGCAGCTTAGCGTATCAAGGGGGTACGCAGTATTTT. It codes for CASSLAYQGGTQYF.

This clone was picked up one time. J is TRBJ2-3 and V is TRBV5-1; D is perhaps TRBD2 (6 bases). Between the trimmed V and J ends, which lost 2 bases and 4 bases, there was a span of 17 bases. The CDR3 runs to 16 residues. CDR1 and CDR2 (germline): SGHRS, YFSETQ. CDR3 sequence (DNA): TGCGCCAGCAGCTTCCAGGAGGGTCGCACGGCAGATACGCAGTATTTT. Amino acids: CASSFQEGRTADTQYF.

The chain uses TRBV5-1 and TRBJ1-2, with a tentative D call TRBD1 (6 bases). The CDR3 contains 13 residues. The V gene's germline CDR1 is SGHRS and CDR2 YFSETQ. Deletions cut 5 bases from V and 6 bases from J, with 14 bases between. CDR3 sequence reads: CASRGGPADGYTF. The CDR3 bases are TGCGCCAGCAGGGGGGGGCCTGCGGATGGCTACACCTTC.

This clone appeared a few times. The rearrangement links TRBV7-8 to TRBJ1-5, with D perhaps TRBD1 (6 bases). Germline-derived CDR1 and CDR2 are SGHVS and FQNEAQ. The CDR3 extends over 13 amino acids. Trimming removed 5 bases at V and 7 bases at J, with 12 bases between. Here the CDR3 DNA reads TGTGCCAGCAGCACAACAGGGTACCAGCCCCAGCATTTT. Its translation is CASSTTGYQPQHF.

The chain joins TRBV2 to TRBJ2-5; 9 bases agree with TRBD1. CDR1 is SNHLY and CDR2 is FYNNEI in the germline V gene. V lost 3 bases, J lost 5 bases, and 4 bases stayed unmatched. This CDR3 is built from 14 residues. The CDR3 region is CASSEGTGSETQYF. As DNA, the CDR3 is TGTGCCAGCAGTGAGGGGACAGGGTCGGAGACCCAGTACTTC. The full variable domain, with the rest looked up from reference TRBV2 and TRBJ2-5, is EPEVTQTPSHQVTQMGQEVILRCVPISNHLYFYWYRQILGQKVEFLVSFYNNEISEKSEIFDDQFSVERPDGSNFTLKIRSTKLEDSAMYFCASSEGTGSETQYFGPGTRLLVL.

The gene calls are TRBV25-1 and TRBJ2-2; D is ambiguous. The ends were cut back, 1 base at V and 4 bases at J, with 10 bases in the middle. Germline values: CDR1 MGHDK, CDR2 SYGVNS. The CDR3 totals 15 residues. CDR3 protein: CASSEWNTVTGELFF. CDR3 DNA sequence: TGTGCCAGCAGTGAATGGAATACTGTCACCGGGGAGCTGTTTTTT.

The gene calls are TRBV25-1 and TRBJ2-7; 8 bases are shared with TRBD2. Germline CDR1 is MGHDK and CDR2 is SYGVNS. Losses at the gene ends were 6 bases for V and 3 bases for J; bases not matched to a gene: 7. The CDR3 is 14 residues long. CDR3: CASRPAGGFYEQYF. DNA for the CDR3: TGTGCCAGCAGACCTGCGGGGGGATTCTACGAGCAGTACTTC.

This clone has only one observation. V gene TRBV7-6 combines with J gene TRBJ2-7; D may be TRBD1 (5 bases). V was trimmed by 5 bases and J by 7 bases, leaving 21 bases between them. CDR3 length equals 15 residues. CDR1 is SGHVS, CDR2 FNYEAQ, per germline. This chain's CDR3 is CASSHEDTTVSEQYF. The CDR3 DNA reads as TGTGCCAGCAGCCACGAGGACACCACAGTATCTGAGCAGTACTTC.

This sequence joins TRBV28 and TRBJ2-2; D gene ambiguous. The CDR3 is made up of 14 amino acids. In germline, CDR1 is MDHEN, CDR2 SYDVKM. The ends were cut back, 3 bases at V and 5 bases at J, with 10 bases in the middle. The CDR3 here is CASSFPQETGELFF. In nucleotides, the CDR3 is TGTGCCAGCAGTTTCCCCCAGGAGACCGGGGAGCTGTTTTTT.

The gene calls are TRBV7-2 and TRBJ1-1, with no clear D. Germline CDR1 SGHTA, CDR2 FQGNSA. The length of the CDR3 is 14 residues. Trimming shortened V by 5 bases and J by 3 bases, and 13 bases separated the two germline ends. This CDR3 is CASSQLDGYTEAFF. CDR3 DNA: TGTGCCAGCAGCCAATTAGACGGTTACACTGAAGCTTTCTTT.

This clone was detected only once. The chain joins TRBV10-3 to TRBJ2-1; the D is unclear. Per germline, CDR1 ENHRY and CDR2 SYGVKD. CDR3 length equals 12 residues. The V end lost 5 bases, the J end lost 9 bases, and 11 bases lay between the germline ends. CDR3 amino acids: CAISPTDVEQFF. For the CDR3, the DNA is TGTGCCATCAGTCCCACCGACGTTGAGCAGTTCTTC.

CDR3 bases: TGTGCCAGCAGTTACTATTCGCGGGAGGGAAGAGATACGCAGTATTTT. The encoded protein is CASSYYSREGRDTQYF. This chain links TRBV6-6 with TRBJ2-3; TRBD2 agrees at 9 bases. The junction had 7 bases not matched to a gene; V was cut back by 1 base and J by 5 bases. The length of the CDR3 is 16 residues. CDR1 and CDR2 from the germline V gene are MNHNY and SVGAGI (reference sequence).

This chain links TRBV4-2 with TRBJ2-3; maybe TRBD2 (6 bases). Per the germline V gene, CDR1 is LGHNA and CDR2 is YNFKEQ. Trimming cost V 0 bases and J 10 bases, with 11 bases left between them. The CDR3 totals 13 residues. CDR3 region: CASSQDRTMAQYF. The CDR3 nucleotides read TGTGCCAGCAGCCAAGATAGGACTATGGCGCAGTATTTT.

The sample holds one count of this clone. This rearrangement joins TRBV7-3 to TRBJ1-1, with 9 bases identical to TRBD1. The CDR3 has 15 residues. The V and J ends lost 5 bases and 3 bases, in that order; junction bases with no gene match: 7. The germline V gene has CDR1 SGHTA and CDR2 FQGTGA. This CDR3 is CASSPTGTGYTEAFF. The CDR3 bases are TGTGCCAGCAGCCCGACCGGGACAGGGTACACTGAAGCTTTCTTT.

There are a few counts of this clone. The chain has TRBV25-1 and TRBJ1-2, with D possibly being TRBD1 (6 bases). There are 13 residues in the CDR3. CDR1 is MGHDK and CDR2 is SYGVNS in the germline V gene. V lost 5 bases and J 2 bases, leaving 9 bases between the germline ends. The chain's CDR3 is CASSLQGNYGYTF. CDR3 nucleotide sequence: TGTGCCAGCAGTTTACAGGGAAACTATGGCTACACCTTC.

The chain couples TRBV27 to TRBJ2-7; D gene unclear. This CDR3 comprises 11 residues. Trimming removed 6 bases at V and 6 bases at J, with 9 bases between. Germline values: CDR1 MNHEY, CDR2 SMNVEV (reference sequence). The CDR3 loop is CASSLNGEQYF. CDR3 coding DNA: TGTGCCAGCAGCCTCAACGGCGAGCAGTACTTC.

The chain joins TRBV6-5 to TRBJ2-7; no firm D call. CDR3 size: 11 residues. Germline V gene lookup returns CDR1 MNHEY and CDR2 SVGAGI. V shed 6 bases and J shed 6 bases, with 9 bases lying between them. Written as DNA, the CDR3 is TGTGCCAGCAGGTCATCGATCGAGCAGTACTTC. Its translation is CASRSSIEQYF.

The chain has TRBV18 and TRBJ2-1; D unclear. The CDR3 has 14 amino acids. Between the trimmed V and J ends, which lost 3 bases and 9 bases, there was a span of 15 bases. Germline V CDR1 and CDR2: KGHSH, LQKENI. DNA of the CDR3: TGTGCCAGCTCACCCCTTTTTAGTAACCCTGAGCAGTTCTTC. Residues: CASSPLFSNPEQFF.

This chain uses TRBV10-3 with TRBJ2-2; D not certain. The CDR3 has 16 amino acids. The V end was cut by 2 bases, the J end by 8 bases, with 18 bases between. CDR1 and CDR2 (germline): ENHRY, SYGVKD. In DNA, the CDR3 is TGTGCCATCAGTGAGCGAGGTGCCGGCCTGGGGGGGGAGCTGTTTTTT. Amino acids: CAISERGAGLGGELFF.